The rows below give T cell receptor beta chains drawn from one sample of a study of cytomegalovirus exposure and HLA in healthy donors. Profiling relied on immunoSEQ multiplex PCR, and the TCRdb table lists in-frame clones only, not all of them. The sample lists 30,000 to 45,000 clones; 86% were seen once. Sample: PBMCs. These receptors were collected from a woman in her thirties or forties in good health and CMV-seropositive. The conserved cysteine and the conserved F or W are not part of the CDR3 here.

V gene: TRBV6-6; J gene: TRBJ1-2; CDR3 protein: ASSYVALANYGYT
V gene: TRBV27; J gene: TRBJ1-2; CDR3 protein: ASSPWAMRGPEDYGYT
V gene: TRBV9; J gene: TRBJ2-7; CDR3 protein: ASSVDGNSYEQY
V gene: TRBV18; J gene: TRBJ1-4; CDR3 protein: ASSPQTSGEKLF
V gene: TRBV7-8; J gene: TRBJ2-1; CDR3 protein: ASSLNGGAGYNEQF
V gene: TRBV27; J gene: TRBJ2-7; CDR3 protein: ASSPDRAYEQY
V gene: TRBV29-1; J gene: TRBJ1-5; CDR3 protein: SVEDYKVGGIQPQH
V gene: TRBV27; J gene: TRBJ1-5; CDR3 protein: ASSLGQGNQPQH
V gene: TRBV28; J gene: TRBJ2-1; CDR3 protein: ASSLGGGPYNEQF
V gene: TRBV4-1; J gene: TRBJ2-7; CDR3 protein: ASSLPGGYEQY
V gene: TRBV11-2; J gene: TRBJ2-7; CDR3 protein: ASSLDPLSSYEQY
V gene: TRBV7-8; J gene: TRBJ2-3; CDR3 protein: ASSPGQRRSDTQY
V gene: TRBV4-1; J gene: TRBJ1-1; CDR3 protein: ASSQEVRRATEAF
V gene: TRBV18; J gene: TRBJ2-2; CDR3 protein: ASSPRTSGTGELF
V gene: TRBV5-1; J gene: TRBJ2-1; CDR3 protein: ASSYLAGALYNEQF
V gene: TRBV19; J gene: TRBJ2-3; CDR3 protein: ASSMATDTQY
V gene: TRBV10-3; J gene: TRBJ1-4; CDR3 protein: AAPGRREGKLF
V gene: TRBV7-2; J gene: TRBJ2-7; CDR3 protein: ASSLGQGALYEQY
V gene: TRBV4-3; J gene: TRBJ2-7; CDR3 protein: ASSQDFLRAHEQY
V gene: TRBV28; J gene: TRBJ1-2; CDR3 protein: ASSSQTGANYGYT
V gene: TRBV25-1; J gene: TRBJ2-5; CDR3 protein: ASSEYARQQETQY
V gene: TRBV27; J gene: TRBJ2-3; CDR3 protein: ASRRLGTDTQY
V gene: TRBV5-5; J gene: TRBJ1-3; CDR3 protein: ASSPGGAGWRVASGNTIY
V gene: TRBV5-4; J gene: TRBJ1-2; CDR3 protein: ASSAASNYGYT
V gene: TRBV19; J gene: TRBJ1-1; CDR3 protein: ASSYHGTEAF
V gene: TRBV12-5; J gene: TRBJ1-3; CDR3 protein: ASGLALGSRGNTIY
V gene: TRBV29-1; J gene: TRBJ2-1; CDR3 protein: SVERGAGYNEQF
V gene: TRBV7-9; J gene: TRBJ1-1; CDR3 protein: ASSLGKGGPMNTEAF
V gene: TRBV4-2; J gene: TRBJ2-1; CDR3 protein: ASSQDQSDSSYNEQF
V gene: TRBV9; J gene: TRBJ1-2; CDR3 protein: ASSFHRGANYGYT
V gene: TRBV28; J gene: TRBJ2-1; CDR3 protein: ASSKHLPGQGSRDEQF
V gene: TRBV15; J gene: TRBJ2-5; CDR3 protein: ATSRGQTSGVLETQY
V gene: TRBV7-6; J gene: TRBJ2-1; CDR3 protein: ASSLGSGVEVYEQF
V gene: TRBV2; J gene: TRBJ2-2; CDR3 protein: ASSARRAGGELF
V gene: TRBV5-8; J gene: TRBJ2-7; CDR3 protein: ASSLVGLEGDEQY
V gene: TRBV27; J gene: TRBJ1-3; CDR3 protein: ASSLRGQGNTIY
V gene: TRBV5-1; J gene: TRBJ1-6; CDR3 protein: ASSLKGGWNSPLH
V gene: TRBV5-6; J gene: TRBJ2-5; CDR3 protein: ASSSGETQY
V gene: TRBV18; J gene: TRBJ1-1; CDR3 protein: ASSPAGQPNTEAF
V gene: TRBV2; J gene: TRBJ2-7; CDR3 protein: ASSEAGGPLEQY
V gene: TRBV27; J gene: TRBJ2-7; CDR3 protein: ASSLRGGGLYEQY
V gene: TRBV7-2; J gene: TRBJ1-1; CDR3 protein: ASSLEPTGTGGLRAF
V gene: TRBV20-1; J gene: TRBJ2-5; CDR3 protein: SASSETQY